These 27 T cell receptor beta chains were sequenced from one sample in a study of response to subunit inactivated influenza vaccine. TCRdb passed the RT-PCR reads through MiXCR, listing each CDR3 protein once. Of about 570,000 distinct CDR3 sequences listed, about 11% are singletons. In addition, the sample was reused for a study of T cells expressing NK-cell markers. As reported in that work: It was by 5'RACE template switching with UMIs that TCR beta cDNA was made.

This specimen consisted of PBMCs from blood, obtained on the day of vaccination. These receptors all stem from a man aged 45 to 65 who received an inactivated influenza vaccine.

This clonotype was picked up many times. The chain couples TRBV6-1 to TRBJ2-2, with a weak D call TRBD2 (6 bases). V lost 6 bases, J lost 6 bases, and 17 bases lay in between. The CDR3 extends over 15 amino acids. The germline CDR1 and CDR2 sequences are MNHNS and SASEGT. The chain's CDR3 is CASRPTRGGSGELFF. CDR3 DNA sequence: TGTGCCAGCAGACCTACGCGGGGAGGATCCGGGGAGCTGTTTTTT.

This clonotype was detected a few times. The rearrangement uses TRBV19 and TRBJ2-2; 10 bases agree with TRBD1. The germline V gene has CDR1 LNHDA and CDR2 SQIVND (reference sequence). The ends lost 4 bases at V and 5 bases at J; junction bases unmatched: 7. CDR3 length: 16 residues. The CDR3 here is CASSNRDRGFTGELFF. CDR3 DNA: TGTGCCAGTAGTAACCGGGACAGGGGATTTACCGGGGAGCTGTTTTTT. Full variable domain (outside the CDR3, taken from reference TRBV19 and TRBJ2-2): DGGITQSPKYLFRKEGQNVTLSCEQNLNHDAMYWYRQDPGQGLRLIYYSQIVNDFQKGDIAEGYSVSREKKESFPLTVTSAQKNPTAFYLCASSNRDRGFTGELFFGEGSRLTVL.

The sample holds many counts of this clonotype. The chain combines TRBV20-1 with TRBJ2-6; no clear D. Germline values: CDR1 DFQATT, CDR2 SNEGSKA (reference sequence). The CDR3 has 14 residues. Deletions cut 4 bases from V and 4 bases from J, with 11 bases between. The DNA for the CDR3 is TGCAGTGCTATGATGGTAATCGGGGCCAACGTCCTGACTTTC. Its translation: CSAMMVIGANVLTF.

This clonotype was observed a handful of times. V usage is TRBV3-1 and J usage is TRBJ1-2; D ambiguous. The germline V gene encodes CDR1 LGHDT and CDR2 YNNKEL (reference sequence). The CDR3 runs 12 residues. V was cut by 1 base and J by 9 bases, with 9 bases left in between. The CDR3, as DNA: TGTGCCAGCAGCCAAGTAGGGTTCAGCTACACCTTC. Translated, it gives CASSQVGFSYTF.

This clonotype was found a few times. V is TRBV7-2 and J is TRBJ2-7; 7 positions agree with TRBD1. Germline CDR1 and CDR2: SGHTA and FQGNSA. With V trimmed by 2 bases and J by 4 bases, 5 bases remained unmatched. CDR3 length: 14 residues. In DNA form, the CDR3 reads TGTGCCAGCAGCTTATCGGGACAGTTATACGAGCAGTACTTC. Protein sequence: CASSLSGQLYEQYF.

There are many counts of this clonotype. This rearrangement joins TRBV7-9 to TRBJ2-1; D remains unclear. Trimming removed 5 bases at V and 4 bases at J, with 15 bases between. Germline CDR1 and CDR2: SEHNR and FQNEAQ (reference sequence). The CDR3 has 15 residues. This chain's CDR3 is CASSPIRLRYNEQFF. The CDR3 coding sequence is TGTGCCAGCAGCCCTATCAGACTTAGATACAATGAGCAGTTCTTC. Full variable domain (missing parts from reference TRBV7-9 and TRBJ2-1): DTGVSQNPRHKITKRGQNVTFRCDPISEHNRLYWYRQTLGQGPEFLTYFQNEAQLEKSRLLSDRFSAERPKGSFSTLEIQRTEQGDSAMYLCASSPIRLRYNEQFFGPGTRLTVL.

The chain carries TRBV12-3 or TRBV12-4 and TRBJ2-3; D gene uncertain. CDR3 length: 14 amino acids. The V gene lost 0 bases and the J gene lost 10 bases, with 14 bases spanning the gap. Written as DNA, the CDR3 is TGTGCCAGCAGTTTAGCGCTTCTGGAATCGCCGCAGTATTTT. Its translation: CASSLALLESPQYF.

The chain combines TRBV10-3 with TRBJ1-6, with a possible D match to TRBD1 (6 bases). Germline lookup yields CDR1 ENHRY and CDR2 SYGVKD. CDR3 length: 14 residues. V lost 6 bases to trimming and J lost 13 bases, with 19 bases between them. Here the CDR3 DNA reads TGTGCCATCAGGGGGGAGGCCGACAGGACCCCCCTCCACTTT. Amino acid sequence: CAIRGEADRTPLHF.

The chain is built from TRBV20-1 and TRBJ2-1, with 13 bases matching TRBD2. The CDR3 is 16 residues long. Germline assignment: CDR1 DFQATT and CDR2 SNEGSKA (reference sequence). The trim removed 1 base at V and 7 bases at J, leaving 7 bases unmatched. DNA for the CDR3: TGCAGTGCTAGAGGCGGACTAGCGGGAGTTAGAAATGAGCAGTTCTTC. This encodes CSARGGLAGVRNEQFF.

The V and J genes are TRBV2 and TRBJ1-4; D gene ambiguous. The CDR3 sequence is 14 residues long. The germline V gene has CDR1 SNHLY and CDR2 FYNNEI. V dropped 5 bases and J dropped 0 bases, with 7 bases sitting between them. The CDR3 sequence is CASSQQTTNEKLFF. In DNA, the CDR3 is TGTGCCAGCAGTCAACAGACAACTAATGAAAAACTGTTTTTT.

V usage is TRBV12-3 or TRBV12-4 and J usage is TRBJ1-4, with D possibly TRBD1 on 5 matching bases. Deletions cut 3 bases from V and 0 bases from J, with 8 bases between. The CDR3 consists of 15 residues. CDR3 nucleotide sequence: TGTGCCAGCAGTTTCGGGACGGCAACTAATGAAAAACTGTTTTTT. Its translation is CASSFGTATNEKLFF.

Only a few counts were recorded for this clonotype. The chain is built from TRBV7-2 and TRBJ2-1; D may correspond to TRBD1 or TRBD2 (5 bases each). The CDR3 runs to 15 residues. V shed 2 bases and J shed 6 bases, with 14 bases lying between them. The germline V gene has CDR1 SGHTA and CDR2 FQGNSA. The CDR3: CASSLPLAGTNEQFF. The CDR3 DNA reads TGTGCCAGCAGCTTACCTTTGGCAGGGACCAATGAGCAGTTCTTC.

This clonotype has more than one count but fewer than ten. The chain combines TRBV12-3 or TRBV12-4 with TRBJ2-3; D possibly corresponds to TRBD2 (6 bases). The V and J ends lost 4 bases and 0 bases respectively, with 11 bases between them. The CDR3 is 15 residues long. CDR3 residues: CASSWGVHSTDTQYF. CDR3 in DNA: TGTGCCAGCAGTTGGGGGGTCCATAGCACAGATACGCAGTATTTT.

The sample holds a few counts of this clonotype. This rearrangement joins TRBV12-3 or TRBV12-4 to TRBJ2-5; D may be TRBD1 (5 bases). This CDR3 comprises 13 residues. The V gene lost 2 bases and the J gene lost 5 bases, with 9 bases spanning the gap. In DNA, the CDR3 is TGTGCCAGCAGTTTATCAGGGATGGAGACCCAGTACTTC. Translation: CASSLSGMETQYF.

The CDR3 region is CASSESSGVYNEQFF. CDR3 bases: TGCGCCAGCAGTGAGAGTAGCGGGGTTTACAATGAGCAGTTCTTC. V usage is TRBV10-2 and J usage is TRBJ2-1; 8 nucleotides line up with TRBD2. The CDR3 loop spans 15 amino acids. Losses at the gene ends were 2 bases for V and 4 bases for J; bases not matched to a gene: 4. In germline, CDR1 is WSHSY, CDR2 SAAADI.

This clonotype came up a few times. The genes are TRBV2 and TRBJ2-1; possibly TRBD1 for D (6 bases). The V gene lost 7 bases and the J gene lost 3 bases, with 19 bases spanning the gap. This CDR3 has 16 residues. Germline lookup yields CDR1 SNHLY and CDR2 FYNNEI. This CDR3 is CASMKYLDSNYNEQFF. CDR3 in DNA: TGTGCCAGCATGAAATACCTGGACAGTAACTACAATGAGCAGTTCTTC.

This clonotype was counted many times. The chain links TRBV7-9 to TRBJ1-1; D is possibly TRBD1 (6 bases). There are 14 residues in the CDR3. Per germline, CDR1 SEHNR and CDR2 FQNEAQ (reference sequence). With 3 bases removed from V and 1 base from J, the gap between germline ends came to 9 bases. CDR3: CASSFGQQNTEAFF. The CDR3 DNA reads TGTGCCAGCAGCTTCGGACAGCAGAACACTGAAGCTTTCTTT.

The table lists this clonotype with a few counts. The rearrangement links TRBV7-2 to TRBJ2-3; D possibly corresponds to TRBD1 (5 bases). Trimming cost V 2 bases and J 5 bases, with 14 bases left between them. Germline loops: CDR1 SGHTA, CDR2 FQGNSA. The CDR3 runs 15 residues. The CDR3 loop is CASSLRQGLGDTQYF. In DNA, the CDR3 is TGTGCCAGCAGCTTACGGCAGGGATTAGGAGATACGCAGTATTTT.

This clonotype came up a few times. V is TRBV5-1 and J is TRBJ1-1; D perhaps matches TRBD1 (6 bases). Germline V gene data show CDR1 as SGHRS and CDR2 as YFSETQ. V lost 4 bases, J lost 7 bases, and 17 bases lay in between. The CDR3 runs to 14 residues. The CDR3 protein is CASSPNSGVGEAFF. For the CDR3, the DNA is TGCGCCAGCAGCCCCAATTCAGGGGTCGGTGAAGCTTTCTTT.

This clonotype was detected many times. This chain joins TRBV18 and TRBJ2-1; D not resolved. The length of the CDR3 is 13 residues. The V gene lost 2 bases and the J gene lost 8 bases, with 10 bases spanning the gap. Germline V gene lookup returns CDR1 KGHSH and CDR2 LQKENI. The CDR3 protein is CASSPVTPYEQFF. CDR3 in DNA: TGTGCCAGCTCACCAGTCACTCCCTATGAGCAGTTCTTC.

V and J are TRBV2 and TRBJ1-1, with 8 bases fitting TRBD1. The CDR3 consists of 13 residues. Germline CDR1 and CDR2: SNHLY and FYNNEI. J gave up 5 bases and V 10 bases, and 9 bases lay outside the gene matches. DNA of the CDR3: TGTGCCACTCTCAGGGGGCGGAATACTGAAGCTTTCTTT. It specifies CATLRGRNTEAFF.

CDR3 DNA: TGCAGCGACACGGGCCTCACAGATACGCAGTATTTT. This sequence encodes CSDTGLTDTQYF. This chain joins TRBV29-1 and TRBJ2-3; D remains unclear. Germline CDR1 reads SQVTM; CDR2 reads ANQGSEA. The CDR3 is made up of 12 amino acids. V was cut by 7 bases and J by 2 bases, with 10 bases left in between.

This chain joins TRBV5-1 and TRBJ1-4, with D hard to call. V was pared by 5 bases and J by 4 bases, with 9 bases between. CDR1 SGHRS and CDR2 YFSETQ come from the germline V gene. The CDR3 consists of 13 residues. The DNA for the CDR3 is TGCGCCAGCAGACGAGGAGTTAATGAAAAACTGTTTTTT. It is translated as CASRRGVNEKLFF.

This clonotype has more than one count but fewer than ten. This chain connects TRBV15 to TRBJ2-5; D is possibly TRBD1 (6 bases). The CDR3 is 16 amino acids. Trimming cost V 3 bases and J 3 bases, with 17 bases left between them. The germline V gene encodes CDR1 LNHNV and CDR2 YYDKDF (reference sequence). This CDR3 reads CATSRGIGDTKETQYF. CDR3 coding DNA: TGTGCCACCAGCAGGGGTATCGGGGACACGAAAGAGACCCAGTACTTC.

This clonotype appeared many times. The gene calls are TRBV29-1 and TRBJ2-1; no reliable D call. The CDR3 is 11 amino acids. With 3 bases removed from V and 9 bases from J, the gap between germline ends came to 9 bases. Germline CDR1 reads SQVTM; CDR2 reads ANQGSEA. CDR3 sequence: CSVEWDGEQFF. The CDR3 coding sequence is TGCAGCGTTGAGTGGGATGGTGAGCAGTTCTTC.

This clonotype has ten or more counts. V usage is TRBV6-5 and J usage is TRBJ1-2; TRBD1 aligns across 7 bases. V trimming: 0 bases; J trimming: 0 bases; junction bases outside the gene matches: 7. This CDR3 comprises 17 residues. Germline-derived CDR1 and CDR2 are MNHEY and SVGAGI. The CDR3 DNA is TGTGCCAGCAGTTACTCGGGGGCGACAGGGTCTAACTATGGCTACACCTTC. Its translation is CASSYSGATGSNYGYTF.

CDR3 nucleotides: TGTGCCAGCACCTCAGCGGGGGGTTTCGGCACAGATACGCAGTATTTT. Amino acids: CASTSAGGFGTDTQYF. V and J are TRBV12-3 or TRBV12-4 and TRBJ2-3; 9 bases line up with TRBD2. The CDR3 totals 16 residues. V lost 7 bases, J lost 1 base, and 9 bases stayed unmatched.